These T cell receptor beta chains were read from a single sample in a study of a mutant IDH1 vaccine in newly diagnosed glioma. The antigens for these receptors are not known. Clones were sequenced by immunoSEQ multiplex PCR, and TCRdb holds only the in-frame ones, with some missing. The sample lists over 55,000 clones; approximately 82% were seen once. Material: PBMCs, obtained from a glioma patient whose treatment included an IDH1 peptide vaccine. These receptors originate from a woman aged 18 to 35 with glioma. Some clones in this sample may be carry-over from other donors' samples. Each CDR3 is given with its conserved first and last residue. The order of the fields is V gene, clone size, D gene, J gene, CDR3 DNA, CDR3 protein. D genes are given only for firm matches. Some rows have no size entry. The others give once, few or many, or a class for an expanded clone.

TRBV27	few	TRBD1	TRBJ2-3	TGTGCCAGCAGTTTCCAGGGGGCAGGCACAGATACGCAGTATTTT	CASSFQGAGTDTQYF
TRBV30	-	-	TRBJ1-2	TGTGCCTGGAGTGCCGACAGATCCTATGGCTACACCTTC	CAWSADRSYGYTF
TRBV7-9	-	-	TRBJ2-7	TGTGCCAGCAGGGGAGACCTCTACGAGCAGTACTTC	CASRGDLYEQYF
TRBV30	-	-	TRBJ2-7	TGTGCCTGGGGGGGGAGAGACGAGCAGTACTTC	CAWGGRDEQYF
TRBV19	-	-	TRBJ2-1	TGTGCCAGTAGTGCCGGCGGCTTAGCGTACAATGAGCAGTTCTTC	CASSAGGLAYNEQFF
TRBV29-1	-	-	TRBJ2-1	TGCGGAGGAGGGGGCAATGAGCAGTTCTTC	CGGGGNEQFF
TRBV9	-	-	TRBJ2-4	TGTGCCAGCAGCGCCCAGGGGCGCAACATTCAGTACTTC	CASSAQGRNIQYF
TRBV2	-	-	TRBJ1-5	TGTGCCAGCAGAGGCGAAGGCAATCAGCCCCAGCATTTT	CASRGEGNQPQHF
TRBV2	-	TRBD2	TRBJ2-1	TGTGCCAGCCCCCGGGGACTAGCGGTGTATGAGCAGTTCTTC	CASPRGLAVYEQFF
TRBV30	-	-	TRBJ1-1	TGTGCCGGGAGCAGGGGCCAGGTTCCGGAAGCTTTCTTT	CAGSRGQVPEAFF
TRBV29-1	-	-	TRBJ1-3	TGCAGCGTTGTAGTGGCCGGTGGAAACACCATATATTTT	CSVVVAGGNTIYF
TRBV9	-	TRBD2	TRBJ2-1	TGTGCCAGCAGCGTAGATCCCCGCGGGAGGGACAATGAGCAGTTCTTC	CASSVDPRGRDNEQFF
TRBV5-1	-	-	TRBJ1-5	TGCGCCAGCAGGTCCTCCGGGGTCGGCAATCAGCCCCAGCATTTT	CASRSSGVGNQPQHF
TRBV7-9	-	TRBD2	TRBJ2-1	TGTGCCAGCAGCTCCCTGAGCGGGAGGGCCAGTAGTGAGCAGTTCTTC	CASSSLSGRASSEQFF
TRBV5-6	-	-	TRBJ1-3	TGTGCCAGCAGCTTGGCGAGCCGGATCGGAAACACCATATATTTT	CASSLASRIGNTIYF
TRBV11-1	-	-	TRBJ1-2	TGTGCCAGCAGCTTGGACGGAAACCCTAACTATGGCTACACCTTC	CASSLDGNPNYGYTF
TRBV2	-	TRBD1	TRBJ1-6	TGTGCCAGCAGCGCAGCCGGGACAGGCCTTCTCGGAGGATCACCCCTCCACTTT	CASSAAGTGLLGGSPLHF
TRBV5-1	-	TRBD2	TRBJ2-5	TGCGCCAGCAGCCCCTGGACTAGCCAAGAGACCCAGTACTTC	CASSPWTSQETQYF
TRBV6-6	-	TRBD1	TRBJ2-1	TGTGCCAGCAGTTCTTCCGGGACAGGGACGAACAATGAGCAGTTCTTC	CASSSSGTGTNNEQFF
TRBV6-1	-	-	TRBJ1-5	TGTGCCAGCATCTCGGTATTTAGCAATCAGCCCCAGCATTTT	CASISVFSNQPQHF
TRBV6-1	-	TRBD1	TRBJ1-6	TGTGCCAGCAGTCGACAGGGTGATGGATCACCCCTCCACTTT	CASSRQGDGSPLHF
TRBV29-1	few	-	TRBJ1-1	TGCAGCGGTGAAAATTTGGGTGAAGCTTTCTTT	CSGENLGEAFF
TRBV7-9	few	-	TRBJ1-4	TGTGCCAGCAGCTTATCGGGCAGGCCAACTTATGCAACTAATGAAAAACTGTTTTTT	CASSLSGRPTYATNEKLFF
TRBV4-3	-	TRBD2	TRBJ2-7	TGCGCCAGCAGCCAAGGGTCCGGGGGGGTCTACGAGCAGTACTTC	CASSQGSGGVYEQYF
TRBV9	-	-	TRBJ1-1	TGTGCCAGCAGCGTAAAGGGTAATCGAGGTGAAGCTTTCTTT	CASSVKGNRGEAFF
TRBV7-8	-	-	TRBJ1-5	TGTGCCAGCAGCCACCCCGGATTCAATCAGCCCCAGCATTTT	CASSHPGFNQPQHF
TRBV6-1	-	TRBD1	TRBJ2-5	TGTGCCAGCAGTGGGTTACCGGGACAGGGAGAGACCCAGTACTTC	CASSGLPGQGETQYF
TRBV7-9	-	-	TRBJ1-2	TGTGCCAGCAGCTTAATCTCTGACGGGGATGGCTACACCTTC	CASSLISDGDGYTF
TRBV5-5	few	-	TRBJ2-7	TGTGCCAGCAGCTTGCGGGACTCCTACGAGCAGTACTTC	CASSLRDSYEQYF
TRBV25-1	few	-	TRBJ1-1	TGTGCCAGCACCCCGGGAGAGGGGAACACTGAAGCTTTCTTT	CASTPGEGNTEAFF
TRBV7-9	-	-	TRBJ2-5	TGTGCCAGCAGCTTAGAAGGGGGCCAAGAGACCCAGTACTTC	CASSLEGGQETQYF
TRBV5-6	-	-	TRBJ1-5	TGTGCCAGCAGCTTGGGGCGGGGGAAGAGAGCCCAGCATTTT	CASSLGRGKRAQHF
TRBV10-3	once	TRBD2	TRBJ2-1	TGTGCCATCGGGACTAGCGGGAGCTCCTACAATGAGCAGTTCTTC	CAIGTSGSSYNEQFF